The T cell receptor (beta chain) under discussion was sequenced for a study of T cell repertoires in cytomegalovirus infection. As for the study in general: Shared public TCR beta signatures pointed to both CMV infection and a matching HLA type.

This clonotype was seen ten or more times. What it binds is unknown. Trimming cost V 3 bases and J 6 bases, with 16 bases left between them. The germline CDR1 and CDR2 sequences are SGHTA and FQGNSA. The CDR3 is made up of 15 amino acids. From the reads, TCRdb called clonotypes with MiXCR, one entry per CDR3 protein. The sample holds about 450,000 distinct CDR3 sequences, 31% seen once. General study points: HLA-C-restricted, CMV-specific TCR beta clonotypes were dominant ex vivo. Frequencies of public TCR beta families were cumulated, and this identified carriers of CMV plus the relevant HLA.

This TCR was recovered from a human donor in good health (CMV status not recorded). Some clones in this sample may be carry-over from other donors' samples. The rearrangement joins TRBV7-2 to TRBJ2-3; tentatively, D is TRBD2 (7 bases). The sample consisted of PBMCs. CDR3 sequence: CASSLIGRGADTQYF. The CDR3 coding sequence is TGTGCCAGCAGCTTGATCGGTCGGGGGGCCGATACGCAGTATTTT.